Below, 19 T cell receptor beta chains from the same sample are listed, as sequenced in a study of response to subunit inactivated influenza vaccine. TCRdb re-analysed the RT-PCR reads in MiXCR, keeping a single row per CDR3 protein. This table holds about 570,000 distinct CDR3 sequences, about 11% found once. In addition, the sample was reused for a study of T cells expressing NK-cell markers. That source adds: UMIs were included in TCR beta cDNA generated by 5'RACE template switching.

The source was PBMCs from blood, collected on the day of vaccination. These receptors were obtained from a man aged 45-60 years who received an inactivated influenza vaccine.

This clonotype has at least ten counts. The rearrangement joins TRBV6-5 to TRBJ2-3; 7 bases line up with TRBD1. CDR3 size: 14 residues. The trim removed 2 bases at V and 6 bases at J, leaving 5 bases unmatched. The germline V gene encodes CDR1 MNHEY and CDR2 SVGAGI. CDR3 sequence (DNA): TGTGCCAGCAGTTACAGGGGGCGCAAGGATACGCAGTATTTT. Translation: CASSYRGRKDTQYF.

CDR3 coding DNA: TGTGCCACCGCTCGGACAGGGGATATTTACGAGCAGTACTTC. This translates into CATARTGDIYEQYF. The J gene is TRBJ2-7, the V gene TRBV10-3; TRBD1 matches 9 bases. The CDR3 is 14 amino acids. J gave up 4 bases and V 10 bases, and 11 bases lay outside the gene matches. CDR1 is ENHRY, CDR2 SYGVKD, per germline.

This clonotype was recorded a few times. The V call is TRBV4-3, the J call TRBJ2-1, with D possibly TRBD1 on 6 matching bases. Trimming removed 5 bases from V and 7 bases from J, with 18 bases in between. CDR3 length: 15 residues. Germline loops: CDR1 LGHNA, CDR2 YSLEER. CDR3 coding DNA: TGCGCCAGCAGCATCGGGACACCGGGGATGAATGAGCAGTTCTTC. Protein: CASSIGTPGMNEQFF.

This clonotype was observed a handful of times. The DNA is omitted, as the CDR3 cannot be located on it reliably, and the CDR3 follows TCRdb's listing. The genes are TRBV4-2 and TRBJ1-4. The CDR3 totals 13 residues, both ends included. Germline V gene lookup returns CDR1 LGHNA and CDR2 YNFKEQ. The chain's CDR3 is CASSQDVGRGTFF.

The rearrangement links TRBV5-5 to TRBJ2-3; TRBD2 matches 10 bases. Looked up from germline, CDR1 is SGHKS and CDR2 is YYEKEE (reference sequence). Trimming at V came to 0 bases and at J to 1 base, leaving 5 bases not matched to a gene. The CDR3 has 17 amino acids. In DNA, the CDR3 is TGTGCCAGCAGCTTGGGATGGGGGACTAGCGGCACAGATACGCAGTATTTT. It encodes CASSLGWGTSGTDTQYF. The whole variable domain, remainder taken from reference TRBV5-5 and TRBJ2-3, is DAGVTQSPTHLIKTRGQQVTLRCSPISGHKSVSWYQQVLGQGPQFIFQYYEKEERGRGNFPDRFSARQFPNYSSELNVNALLLGDSALYLCASSLGWGTSGTDTQYFGPGTRLTVL.

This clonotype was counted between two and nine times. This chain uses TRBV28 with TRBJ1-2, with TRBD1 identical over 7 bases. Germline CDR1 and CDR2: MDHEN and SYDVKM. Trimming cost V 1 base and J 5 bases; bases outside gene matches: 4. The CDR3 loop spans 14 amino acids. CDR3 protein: CASSLFGRGYGYTF. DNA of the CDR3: TGTGCCAGCAGTTTATTCGGCAGGGGGTATGGCTACACCTTC.

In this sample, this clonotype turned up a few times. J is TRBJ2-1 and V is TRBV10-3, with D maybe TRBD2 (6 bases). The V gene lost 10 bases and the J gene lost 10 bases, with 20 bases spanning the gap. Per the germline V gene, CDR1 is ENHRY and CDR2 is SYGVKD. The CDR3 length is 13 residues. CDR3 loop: CATSKLASGEQFF. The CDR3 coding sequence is TGTGCCACTTCTAAGCTAGCGTCGGGGGAGCAGTTCTTC.

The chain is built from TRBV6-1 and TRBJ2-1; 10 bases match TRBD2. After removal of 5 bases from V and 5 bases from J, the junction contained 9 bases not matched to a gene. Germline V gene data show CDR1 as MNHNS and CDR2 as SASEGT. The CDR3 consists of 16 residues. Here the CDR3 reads CASSPLSGGTNNEQFF. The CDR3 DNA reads TGTGCCAGCAGTCCCCTTAGCGGGGGGACAAACAATGAGCAGTTCTTC.

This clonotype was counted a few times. The CDR3 loop reads CASSRDGASSTDTQYF. The CDR3 nucleotides are TGCGCCAGCAGCCGGGATGGGGCTTCGAGCACAGATACGCAGTATTTT. The chain employs TRBV5-1 and TRBJ2-3; D may correspond to TRBD1 or TRBD2 (5 bases each). Trimming pared 4 bases from V and 0 bases from J, leaving 15 bases between. CDR1 and CDR2 (germline): SGHRS, YFSETQ. The CDR3 loop spans 16 amino acids.

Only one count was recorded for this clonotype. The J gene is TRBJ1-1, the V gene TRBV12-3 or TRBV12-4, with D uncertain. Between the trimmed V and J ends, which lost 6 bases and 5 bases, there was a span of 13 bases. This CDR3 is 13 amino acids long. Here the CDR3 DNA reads TGTGCCAGCAGGTCGGCGGGAAGGACTGAAGCTTTCTTT. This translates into CASRSAGRTEAFF.

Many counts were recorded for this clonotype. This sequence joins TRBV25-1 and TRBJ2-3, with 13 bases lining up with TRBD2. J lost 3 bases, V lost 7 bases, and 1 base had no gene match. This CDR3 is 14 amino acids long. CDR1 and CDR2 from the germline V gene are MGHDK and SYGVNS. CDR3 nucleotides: TGTGCCAGCAAGACTAGCGGGAGGACAGATACGCAGTATTTT. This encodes CASKTSGRTDTQYF. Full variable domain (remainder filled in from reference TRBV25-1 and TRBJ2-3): EADIYQTPRYLVIGTGKKITLECSQTMGHDKMYWYQQDPGMELHLIHYSYGVNSTEKGDLSSESTVSRIRTEHFPLTLESARPSHTSQYLCASKTSGRTDTQYFGPGTRLTVL.

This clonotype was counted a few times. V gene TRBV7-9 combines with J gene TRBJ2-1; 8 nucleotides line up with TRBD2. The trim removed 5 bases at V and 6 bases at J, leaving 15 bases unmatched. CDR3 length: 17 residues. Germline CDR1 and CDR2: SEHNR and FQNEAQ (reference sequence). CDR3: CASSSGARTSRINEQFF. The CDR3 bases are TGTGCCAGCAGCAGCGGGGCCCGGACTAGCAGGATCAATGAGCAGTTCTTC. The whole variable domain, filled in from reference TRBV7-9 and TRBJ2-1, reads DTGVSQNPRHKITKRGQNVTFRCDPISEHNRLYWYRQTLGQGPEFLTYFQNEAQLEKSRLLSDRFSAERPKGSFSTLEIQRTEQGDSAMYLCASSSGARTSRINEQFFGPGTRLTVL.

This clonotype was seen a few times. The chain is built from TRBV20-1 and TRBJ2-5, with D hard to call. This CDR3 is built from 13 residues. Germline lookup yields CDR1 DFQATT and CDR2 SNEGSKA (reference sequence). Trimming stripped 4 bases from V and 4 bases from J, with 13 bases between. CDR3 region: CSAMAAALETQYF. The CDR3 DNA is TGCAGTGCTATGGCCGCCGCGTTAGAGACCCAGTACTTC.

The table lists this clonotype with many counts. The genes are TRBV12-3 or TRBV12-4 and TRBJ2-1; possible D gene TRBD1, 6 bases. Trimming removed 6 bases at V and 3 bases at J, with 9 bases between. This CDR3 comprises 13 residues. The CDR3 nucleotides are TGTGCCAGCAGCTGGACAGACTACAATGAGCAGTTCTTC. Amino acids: CASSWTDYNEQFF.

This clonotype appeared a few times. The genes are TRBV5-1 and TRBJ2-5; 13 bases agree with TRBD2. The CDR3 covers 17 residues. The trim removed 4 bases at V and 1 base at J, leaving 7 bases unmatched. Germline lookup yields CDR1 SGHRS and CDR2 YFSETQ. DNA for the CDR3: TGCGCCAGCAGCGAGAGACTAGCGGGGGGATTCCAAGAGACCCAGTACTTC. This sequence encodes CASSERLAGGFQETQYF.

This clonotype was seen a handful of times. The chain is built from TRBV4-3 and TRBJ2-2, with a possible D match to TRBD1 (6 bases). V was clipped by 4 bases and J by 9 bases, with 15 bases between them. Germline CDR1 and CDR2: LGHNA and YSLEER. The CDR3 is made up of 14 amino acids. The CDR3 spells CASSRGHEGWELFF. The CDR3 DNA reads TGCGCCAGCAGCCGGGGACATGAGGGCTGGGAGCTGTTTTTT.

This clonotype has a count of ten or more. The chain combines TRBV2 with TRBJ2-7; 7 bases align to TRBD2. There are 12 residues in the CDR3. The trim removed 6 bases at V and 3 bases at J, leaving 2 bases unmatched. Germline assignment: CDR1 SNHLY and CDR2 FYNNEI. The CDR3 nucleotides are TGTGCCAGCAGACTAGCGAACTACGAGCAGTACTTC. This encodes CASRLANYEQYF.

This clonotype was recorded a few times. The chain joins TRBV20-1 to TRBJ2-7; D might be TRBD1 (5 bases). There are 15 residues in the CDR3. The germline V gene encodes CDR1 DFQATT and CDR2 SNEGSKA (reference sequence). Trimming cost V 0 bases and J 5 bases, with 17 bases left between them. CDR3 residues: CSARDSGRVEDEQYF. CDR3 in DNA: TGCAGTGCTAGAGACTCCGGCAGGGTAGAAGACGAGCAGTACTTC.

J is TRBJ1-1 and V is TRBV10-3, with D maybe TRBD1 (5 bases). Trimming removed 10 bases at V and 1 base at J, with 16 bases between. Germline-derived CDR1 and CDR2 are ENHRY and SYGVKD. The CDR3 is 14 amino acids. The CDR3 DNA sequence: TGTGCCACGGGGGGAGACGGGGGGAACACTGAAGCTTTCTTT. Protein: CATGGDGGNTEAFF.